A single sample is the source of the 22 T cell receptor beta chains below, sequenced in a study of cytomegalovirus exposure and HLA in healthy donors. The PCR was carried out with 60 Vbeta primers and 13 Jbeta primers. Clones were read by immunoSEQ multiplex PCR, and TCRdb kept only the in-frame ones, dropping some. Of approximately 150,000 clones listed, 55% to 80% are singletons. Sequenced input: PBMCs. The receptor source for this set is a woman aged 60-75 years in good health and CMV-seropositive.

This chain joins TRBV30 and TRBJ2-1, with D possibly TRBD2 on 5 matching bases. CDR1 GTSNPN and CDR2 SVGIG come from the germline V gene (reference sequence). CDR3 length equals 12 residues. V lost 0 bases, J lost 9 bases, and 9 bases lay in between. The CDR3 DNA is TGTGCCTGGAGTGTACTGGCGGGTGAGCAGTTCTTC. Translated, it gives CAWSVLAGEQFF.

V usage is TRBV9 and J usage is TRBJ2-1; D may be TRBD1 (6 bases). Germline V gene sequence: CDR1 SGDLS, CDR2 YYNGEE. There are 13 residues in the CDR3. V was clipped by 4 bases and J by 3 bases, with 8 bases between them. The CDR3 coding sequence is TGTGCCAGCAGCAGGGGGAGCTACAATGAGCAGTTCTTC. This translates into CASSRGSYNEQFF.

This clone was observed a handful of times. The genes are TRBV19 and TRBJ2-7; maybe TRBD2 (6 bases). The CDR3 runs 14 residues. V was shortened by 7 bases and J by 2 bases, with 15 bases between the two germline ends. CDR1 and CDR2 (germline): LNHDA, SQIVND (reference sequence). CDR3 DNA: TGTGCCAGTAACGGGGGTCAGGCGCCCTACGAGCAGTACTTC. Translated, it gives CASNGGQAPYEQYF.

In this sample, this clone turned up a few times. The chain combines TRBV28 with TRBJ1-1, with D perhaps matching TRBD1 (6 bases). Germline V gene sequence: CDR1 MDHEN, CDR2 SYDVKM. V was pared by 10 bases and J by 5 bases, with 17 bases between. The CDR3 totals 13 residues. CDR3 bases: TGTGCCATTCAGAACAGGGCTCGGACTGAAGCTTTCTTT. Protein product: CAIQNRARTEAFF.

V is TRBV5-1 and J is TRBJ2-1, with D possibly TRBD1 on 6 matching bases. Germline CDR1 is SGHRS and CDR2 is YFSETQ. The CDR3 has 14 residues. V lost 3 bases, J lost 8 bases, and 15 bases lay in between. CDR3 protein: CASSSLGGEDEQFF. The CDR3 coding sequence is TGCGCCAGCAGCTCCTTAGGGGGAGAGGATGAGCAGTTCTTC. Drawing the rest from reference TRBV5-1 and TRBJ2-1, the complete variable domain is KAGVTQTPRYLIKTRGQQVTLSCSPISGHRSVSWYQQTPGQGLQFLFEYFSETQRNKGNFPGRFSGRQFSNSRSEMNVSTLELGDSALYLCASSSLGGEDEQFFGPGTRLTVL.

The chain carries TRBV28 and TRBJ1-1; no firm D call. CDR3 length: 17 amino acids. V was trimmed by 4 bases and J by 4 bases, leaving 22 bases between them. Germline V gives CDR1 MDHEN, CDR2 SYDVKM. In DNA, the CDR3 is TGTGCCAGCAGTTCCCCCCCCTTTGGACTCCAACCCACTGAAGCTTTCTTT. It translates to CASSSPPFGLQPTEAFF. The variable domain in full, with the rest retrieved from reference TRBV28 and TRBJ1-1, is DVKVTQSSRYLVKRTGEKVFLECVQDMDHENMFWYRQDPGLGLRLIYFSYDVKMKEKGDIPEGYSVSREKKERFSLILESASTNQTSMYLCASSSPPFGLQPTEAFFGQGTRLTVV.

V gene TRBV6-5 combines with J gene TRBJ2-1, with 11 bases identical to TRBD2. Germline V gene data show CDR1 as MNHEY and CDR2 as SVGAGI. Trimming took 5 bases from V and 6 from J; bases not matched to a gene: 6. The CDR3 is 15 amino acids. DNA for the CDR3: TGTGCCAGCAGTCCCGGGACTAGCGGCATCAATGAGCAGTTCTTC. Protein product: CASSPGTSGINEQFF.

The chain has TRBV5-4 and TRBJ2-7; 7 bases align to TRBD1. Trimming removed 0 bases from V and 1 base from J; junction bases left unmatched: 4. The CDR3 sequence is 15 residues long. Per germline, CDR1 SGHNT and CDR2 YYREEE (reference sequence). In DNA, the CDR3 is TGTGCCAGCAGCTTGGGAGGGGGCCCATCCTACGAGCAGTACTTC. It translates to CASSLGGGPSYEQYF.

The V and J genes are TRBV4-1 and TRBJ2-1; D call uncertain. Germline loops: CDR1 MGHRA, CDR2 YSYEKL. The CDR3 is 16 amino acids. The V end lost 1 base, the J end lost 9 bases, and 19 bases lay between the germline ends. CDR3 nucleotide sequence: TGCGCCAGCAGCCAAGCCGGGTCCACCGACGTTCGTGAGCAGTTCTTC. Encoded protein: CASSQAGSTDVREQFF.

This clone appeared a few times. The rearrangement joins TRBV5-4 to TRBJ2-5, with TRBD2 matching over 7 bases. V shed 4 bases and J 1 base; nucleotides not matched to a gene: 10. This CDR3 contains 16 residues. Germline assignment: CDR1 SGHNT and CDR2 YYREEE (reference sequence). In DNA form, the CDR3 reads TGTGCCAGCAGCAATCCGGTTAGCGGGTCCCAAGAGACCCAGTACTTC. It translates to CASSNPVSGSQETQYF. Filled out from reference TRBV5-4 and TRBJ2-5, the complete variable domain reads ETGVTQSPTHLIKTRGQQVTLRCSSQSGHNTVSWYQQALGQGPQFIFQYYREEENGRGNFPPRFSGLQFPNYSSELNVNALELDDSALYLCASSNPVSGSQETQYFGPGTRLLVL.

The chain has TRBV5-6 and TRBJ2-1, with 11 positions matching TRBD2. From germline, CDR1 is SGHDT and CDR2 YYEEEE. Trimming removed 4 bases from V and 10 bases from J; junction bases left unmatched: 7. The CDR3 contains 14 residues. The CDR3 bases are TGTGCCAGCAGCCGACTAGCGGGGTGGGAAGAGCAGTTCTTC. This gives the protein CASSRLAGWEEQFF.

The rearrangement uses TRBV5-1 and TRBJ2-7; 7 bases are shared with TRBD1. The ends lost 4 bases at V and 7 bases at J; junction bases unmatched: 11. This CDR3 has 14 residues. CDR1 and CDR2 (germline): SGHRS, YFSETQ. This CDR3 is CASSLRGPLGEQYF. The CDR3 nucleotides read TGCGCCAGCAGCCTGAGGGGGCCCCTAGGGGAGCAGTACTTC.

The gene calls are TRBV7-2 and TRBJ1-1; 11 bases line up with TRBD1. After removal of 5 bases from V and 3 bases from J, the junction contained 5 bases not matched to a gene. The germline gives CDR1 SGHTA, CDR2 FQGNSA. The CDR3 totals 15 residues. CDR3: CASSVLGQGDTEAFF. In nucleotides, the CDR3 is TGTGCCAGCAGCGTACTGGGACAGGGGGACACTGAAGCTTTCTTT.

This clone has just one count. This chain connects TRBV5-1 to TRBJ2-3; 10 nucleotides match TRBD2. Germline V gene sequence: CDR1 SGHRS, CDR2 YFSETQ. This CDR3 region has 16 residues. V shed 3 bases and J 1 base; nucleotides not matched to a gene: 5. The CDR3 DNA follows: TGCGCCAGCAGCTCTAGCGGGAGATTGGGCACAGATACGCAGTATTTT. Translation: CASSSSGRLGTDTQYF. The full variable domain, rest sourced from reference TRBV5-1 and TRBJ2-3, is KAGVTQTPRYLIKTRGQQVTLSCSPISGHRSVSWYQQTPGQGLQFLFEYFSETQRNKGNFPGRFSGRQFSNSRSEMNVSTLELGDSALYLCASSSSGRLGTDTQYFGPGTRLTVL.

This chain joins TRBV6-1 and TRBJ2-7, with 14 bases matching TRBD2. The V and J ends lost 4 bases and 3 bases, in that order; junction bases with no gene match: 2. Germline loops: CDR1 MNHNS, CDR2 SASEGT. The CDR3 extends over 15 amino acids. The CDR3 protein is CASSGGLAGVYEQYF. For the CDR3, the DNA is TGTGCCAGCAGTGGGGGACTAGCGGGAGTCTACGAGCAGTACTTC.

The J gene is TRBJ1-2, the V gene TRBV27; 7 bases agree with TRBD1. V lost 9 bases to trimming and J lost 2 bases; unmatched junction nucleotides: 12. The CDR3 extends over 15 amino acids. Per the germline V gene, CDR1 is MNHEY and CDR2 is SMNVEV (reference sequence). The CDR3, as DNA: TGTGCCAGTCGGACAGGTTCGTTCCTCAACTATGGCTACACCTTC. Its translation: CASRTGSFLNYGYTF.

The chain combines TRBV6-6 with TRBJ1-2, with D possibly matching TRBD1 (5 bases). The CDR3 has 13 residues. Trimming stripped 6 bases from V and 6 bases from J, with 14 bases between. From germline, CDR1 is MNHNY and CDR2 SVGAGI (reference sequence). CDR3 protein: CASSRRGDHGYTF. The CDR3 DNA is TGTGCCAGCAGCCGGAGGGGAGATCATGGCTACACCTTC.

V gene TRBV10-3 combines with J gene TRBJ2-7, with 11 bases identical to TRBD1. The V gene end was trimmed by 6 bases and the J gene end by 1 base; junction bases not matched to a gene: 2. The CDR3 length is 14 residues. Germline V gene sequence: CDR1 ENHRY, CDR2 SYGVKD. CDR3 bases: TGTGCCATCAGGGACAGGGGGCTTTCCTACGAGCAGTACTTC. Translated, it gives CAIRDRGLSYEQYF.

V is TRBV2 and J is TRBJ2-7, with D hard to call. V lost 2 bases, J lost 7 bases, and 6 bases lay in between. CDR1 SNHLY and CDR2 FYNNEI come from the germline V gene. The CDR3 runs 11 residues. CDR3 coding DNA: TGTGCCAGCAGTGAACTCTTTGAGCAGTACTTC. Protein product: CASSELFEQYF.

The rearrangement links TRBV27 to TRBJ1-1; possible D gene TRBD1, 5 bases. The germline V gene encodes CDR1 MNHEY and CDR2 SMNVEV (reference sequence). V was shortened by 5 bases and J by 5 bases, with 18 bases between the two germline ends. The CDR3 is 15 amino acids. The CDR3 coding sequence is TGTGCCAGCAGTCTGATCGACAGCCTGGGAACTGAAGCTTTCTTT. This translates into CASSLIDSLGTEAFF.

The chain is built from TRBV15 and TRBJ1-5, with a weak D call TRBD1 (6 bases). The V gene's germline CDR1 is LNHNV and CDR2 YYDKDF (reference sequence). The CDR3 runs to 15 residues. The germline V and J ends were trimmed by 0 bases and 11 bases, with 17 bases remaining between them. CDR3 sequence reads: CATSRDGASSGAQHF. The CDR3 nucleotides read TGTGCCACCAGCAGAGATGGGGCTTCCTCAGGGGCCCAGCATTTT. Filled out from reference TRBV15 and TRBJ1-5, the complete variable domain reads DAMVIQNPRYQVTQFGKPVTLSCSQTLNHNVMYWYQQKSSQAPKLLFHYYDKDFNNEADTPDNFQSRRPNTSFCFLDIRSPGLGDTAMYLCATSRDGASSGAQHFGDGTRLSIL.

The chain is built from TRBV5-4 and TRBJ2-7; D is unclear. Germline CDR1 is SGHNT and CDR2 is YYREEE (reference sequence). Trimming shortened V by 0 bases and J by 3 bases, and 7 bases separated the two germline ends. CDR3 length: 13 residues. CDR3 nucleotides: TGTGCCAGCAGCTTGGACCCAGACTACGAGCAGTACTTC. It encodes CASSLDPDYEQYF.